Listed here are 21 T cell receptor beta chains from one sample, sequenced in a study of cytomegalovirus exposure and HLA in healthy donors. Use of 60 Vbeta and 13 Jbeta primers characterized the PCR. Produced via immunoSEQ multiplex PCR; TCRdb's table is partial and in-frame only. The sample carries some 150,000 clones, less than 80% recorded once. The sequenced sample was PBMCs. The receptors were gathered from a female donor in good health and CMV-seronegative.

CDR3 in amino acids: CASSPRTAYGYTF. The CDR3 coding sequence is TGCGCCAGCAGCCCCAGGACTGCATATGGCTACACCTTC. The chain uses TRBV4-3 and TRBJ1-2, with D hard to call. This CDR3 is built from 13 residues. CDR1 and CDR2 from the germline V gene are LGHNA and YSLEER. The ends were cut back, 4 bases at V and 5 bases at J, with 11 bases in the middle.

This chain joins TRBV5-1 and TRBJ1-2; D may be TRBD1 (6 bases). Trimming pared 0 bases from V and 5 bases from J, leaving 29 bases between. The V gene's germline CDR1 is SGHRS and CDR2 YFSETQ. The CDR3 extends over 20 amino acids. This chain's CDR3 is CASSLAGELTFLAPLYGYTF. In DNA, the CDR3 is TGCGCCAGCAGCTTGGCAGGGGAGTTGACATTTTTAGCCCCACTATATGGCTACACCTTC. The full variable domain, with the rest looked up from reference TRBV5-1 and TRBJ1-2, is KAGVTQTPRYLIKTRGQQVTLSCSPISGHRSVSWYQQTPGQGLQFLFEYFSETQRNKGNFPGRFSGRQFSNSRSEMNVSTLELGDSALYLCASSLAGELTFLAPLYGYTFGSGTRLTVV.

The CDR3 DNA sequence: TGTGCCAGCAGCTTAGACTTTTTCAGGGTACTCTCTGGAAACACCATATATTTT. Translating gives CASSLDFFRVLSGNTIYF. The rearrangement joins TRBV11-2 to TRBJ1-3; a possible D gene is TRBD1 (5 bases). The CDR3 contains 18 residues. CDR1 and CDR2 from the germline V gene are SGHAT and FQNNGV. Trimming left V 0 bases short and J 0 bases short, with 15 bases between.

CDR3 bases: TGTGCCAGTACCGACAGGGGGCAAGAACCCCGCAATCAGCCCCAGCATTTT. Translated, it gives CASTDRGQEPRNQPQHF. The rearrangement uses TRBV19 and TRBJ1-5, with 10 bases fitting TRBD1. Germline V lookup: CDR1 LNHDA, CDR2 SQIVND (reference sequence). The CDR3 has 17 residues. V lost 7 bases to trimming and J lost 2 bases; unmatched junction nucleotides: 11.

The V and J genes are TRBV4-3 and TRBJ2-3; 9 nucleotides agree with TRBD2. Losses at the gene ends were 2 bases for V and 2 bases for J; bases not matched to a gene: 11. The CDR3 has 18 residues. Germline lookup yields CDR1 LGHNA and CDR2 YSLEER. This CDR3 is CASSQNGASGVNTDTQYF. The CDR3 region has the DNA TGCGCCAGCAGCCAAAACGGGGCTAGCGGGGTTAACACAGATACGCAGTATTTT.

This clone occurred a few times. V usage is TRBV15 and J usage is TRBJ2-4, with TRBD2 matching 7 bases. CDR1 is LNHNV, CDR2 YYDKDF, per germline (reference sequence). The CDR3 runs 13 residues. V shed 9 bases and J 8 bases; nucleotides not matched to a gene: 10. The CDR3 region is CATSEVGGDIQYF. As DNA, the CDR3 is TGTGCCACTTCAGAGGTGGGAGGGGACATTCAGTACTTC.

This clone was seen a single time. V usage is TRBV18 and J usage is TRBJ2-1; D perhaps matches TRBD1 (5 bases). This CDR3 has 17 residues. Germline V gene lookup returns CDR1 KGHSH and CDR2 LQKENI. V lost 0 bases and J lost 5, with 17 bases in between. Here the CDR3 reads CASSPPGSRAPHNEQFF. CDR3 sequence (DNA): TGTGCCAGCTCACCACCGGGCTCCAGGGCTCCCCACAATGAGCAGTTCTTC.

Only one count was recorded for this clone. The chain combines TRBV27 with TRBJ2-3; maybe TRBD2 (5 bases). Germline CDR1 is MNHEY and CDR2 is SMNVEV (reference sequence). V lost 3 bases to trimming and J lost 3 bases, with 7 bases between them. The CDR3 runs 13 residues. CDR3 in amino acids: CASSFTRTDTQYF. CDR3 nucleotide sequence: TGTGCCAGCAGTTTCACTAGAACAGATACGCAGTATTTT.

The chain recombines TRBV13 with TRBJ2-4, with TRBD2 identical over 8 bases. With V trimmed by 1 base and J by 14 bases, 10 bases remained unmatched. Germline assignment: CDR1 PRHDT and CDR2 FYEKMQ (reference sequence). This CDR3 contains 14 residues. The CDR3 loop reads CASSLAAAGGRKYF. The CDR3 DNA follows: TGTGCCAGCAGCTTAGCCGCCGCGGGAGGCCGCAAGTACTTC.

The chain couples TRBV9 to TRBJ1-5, with D possibly TRBD1 on 5 matching bases. The V end was cut by 0 bases, the J end by 6 bases, with 10 bases between. Germline V CDR1 and CDR2: SGDLS, YYNGEE. CDR3 length equals 14 residues. CDR3 nucleotides: TGTGCCAGCAGCGTAGGTGTAGGGGCTCAGCCCCAGCATTTT. Translation gives CASSVGVGAQPQHF.

The V call is TRBV28, the J call TRBJ2-1; 9 nucleotides match TRBD2. The CDR3 is 14 residues long. Germline CDR1 reads MDHEN; CDR2 reads SYDVKM. J was trimmed by 7 bases and V by 8 bases; bases with no gene match: 9. CDR3 sequence (DNA): TGTGCCAGCGACCGCGGGGGGGGGAGGAATGAGCAGTTCTTC. It encodes CASDRGGGRNEQFF.

The V gene is TRBV6-5, the J gene TRBJ2-7; D might be TRBD2 (5 bases). CDR1 is MNHEY and CDR2 is SVGAGI in the germline V gene. The CDR3 is 12 residues long. The V end was cut by 2 bases, the J end by 3 bases, with 5 bases between. The chain's CDR3 is CASSYAGYEQYF. In DNA form, the CDR3 reads TGTGCCAGCAGTTACGCGGGCTACGAGCAGTACTTC.

This clone was seen a handful of times. CDR3 sequence (DNA): TGTGCCAGCAGTCCAGGACTAGTCTACTACAATGAGCAGTTCTTC. This gives the protein CASSPGLVYYNEQFF. The chain joins TRBV6-5 to TRBJ2-1; TRBD2 aligns across 7 bases. The CDR3 runs 15 residues. After removal of 5 bases from V and 3 bases from J, the junction contained 7 bases not matched to a gene. Looked up from germline, CDR1 is MNHEY and CDR2 is SVGAGI.

This clone came up a few times. This chain links TRBV7-2 with TRBJ2-7; TRBD1 agrees at 10 bases. This CDR3 has 17 residues. Per germline, CDR1 SGHTA and CDR2 FQGNSA. V was pared by 1 base and J by 4 bases, with 10 bases of the junction left unmatched. The CDR3 nucleotides are TGTGCCAGCAGCTTAGGGGGTGGGGGACAGGGGATATACGAGCAGTACTTC. Protein product: CASSLGGGGQGIYEQYF.

This clone was detected once. The chain combines TRBV4-2 with TRBJ2-7; D is ambiguous. CDR3 length equals 14 residues. Between the trimmed V and J ends, which lost 0 bases and 5 bases, there was a span of 11 bases. The germline gives CDR1 LGHNA, CDR2 YNFKEQ. CDR3 sequence reads: CASSQDLLSHEQYF. As DNA, the CDR3 is TGTGCCAGCAGCCAAGACCTCTTGTCCCACGAGCAGTACTTC.

The chain employs TRBV19 and TRBJ1-2; 9 positions agree with TRBD1. The trim removed 7 bases at V and 8 bases at J, leaving 14 bases unmatched. Germline CDR1 reads LNHDA; CDR2 reads SQIVND (reference sequence). The CDR3 is made up of 15 amino acids. CDR3 residues: CASTTRQGVGDGYTF. CDR3 DNA: TGTGCCAGTACCACGAGACAGGGGGTAGGGGACGGCTACACCTTC.

This chain connects TRBV11-2 to TRBJ2-7; TRBD2 matches at 9 bases. With 2 bases clipped from V and 4 bases from J, the junction kept 12 bases outside the gene matches. Germline-derived CDR1 and CDR2 are SGHAT and FQNNGV. This CDR3 has 17 amino acids. The CDR3 sequence is CASSLKVAGEGKYEQYF. The CDR3 DNA is TGTGCCAGCAGCTTAAAGGTAGCGGGAGAGGGAAAGTACGAGCAGTACTTC.

This chain links TRBV11-3 with TRBJ2-1; 14 bases match TRBD2. CDR3 size: 17 residues. V was pared by 1 base and J by 9 bases, with 8 bases of the junction left unmatched. The V gene's germline CDR1 is SGHNT and CDR2 YENEEA. CDR3 sequence (DNA): TGTGCCAGCAGCTTAGTTGGGACTAGCGGGAGAAGAGGTGAGCAGTTCTTC. Translation gives CASSLVGTSGRRGEQFF.

In its sample, this clone was seen a few times. The rearrangement joins TRBV18 to TRBJ2-5, with unresolved D. Per germline, CDR1 KGHSH and CDR2 LQKENI. V lost 5 bases and J lost 2, with 6 bases in between. The CDR3 extends over 12 amino acids. The CDR3 sequence: CASSGRQETQYF. The CDR3 DNA sequence: TGTGCCAGCTCAGGCAGACAAGAGACCCAGTACTTC. Together with reference TRBV18 and TRBJ2-5, the CDR3 gives the full variable domain: NAGVMQNPRHLVRRRGQEARLRCSPMKGHSHVYWYRQLPEEGLKFMVYLQKENIIDESGMPKERFSAEFPKEGPSILRIQQVVRGDSAAYFCASSGRQETQYFGPGTRLLVL.

CDR3: CSAQEKETQYF. CDR3 in DNA: TGCAGTGCCCAGGAAAAAGAGACCCAGTACTTC. This chain joins TRBV20-1 and TRBJ2-5; no definite D call. V was clipped by 6 bases and J by 3 bases, with 8 bases between them. Germline V CDR1 and CDR2: DFQATT, SNEGSKA (reference sequence). The CDR3 is 11 residues long.

This clone has just one count. The rearrangement joins TRBV7-2 to TRBJ2-7; D unresolved. From germline, CDR1 is SGHTA and CDR2 FQGNSA. Trimming pared 5 bases from V and 4 bases from J, leaving 12 bases between. The CDR3 runs to 13 residues. This chain's CDR3 is CASSLGSPYEQYF. CDR3 coding DNA: TGTGCCAGCAGCCTGGGCAGTCCTTACGAGCAGTACTTC.